The 15 T cell receptor beta chains below were found in one sample sequenced in a study of blood T cell repertoires in COVID-19. Produced via immunoSEQ multiplex PCR; TCRdb's table is partial and in-frame only. This sample has approximately 140,000 clones, with about 83% found just once. Sequencing was done on a sample of peripheral blood. The receptor source for this set is a man between 25 and 39 years old with COVID-19, enrolled during active disease.

This clone was detected only once. This sequence joins TRBV29-1 and TRBJ2-7; 8 bases match TRBD1. Trimming cost V 4 bases and J 2 bases; bases outside gene matches: 7. Germline loops: CDR1 SQVTM, CDR2 ANQGSEA. The CDR3 is 14 residues long. The CDR3 DNA is TGCAGCGTTGTTAGTTTGGACAGGGCCTACGAGCAGTACTTC. This encodes CSVVSLDRAYEQYF.

The V and J genes are TRBV27 and TRBJ1-5; TRBD1 agrees at 10 bases. The CDR3 loop spans 14 amino acids. Germline V lookup: CDR1 MNHEY, CDR2 SMNVEV (reference sequence). The V gene end was trimmed by 3 bases and the J gene end by 7 bases; junction bases not matched to a gene: 3. The CDR3 spells CASSFGQGGQPQHF. The CDR3 bases are TGTGCCAGCAGTTTCGGACAGGGGGGACAGCCCCAGCATTTT.

The chain uses TRBV28 and TRBJ1-1, with D possibly being TRBD1 (6 bases). There are 13 residues in the CDR3. The germline V and J ends were trimmed by 10 bases and 5 bases, with 17 bases remaining between them. Germline CDR1 reads MDHEN; CDR2 reads SYDVKM. CDR3 sequence reads: CATLPQGRTEAFF. In nucleotides, the CDR3 is TGTGCCACCTTACCCCAGGGGCGAACTGAAGCTTTCTTT.

This chain links TRBV2 with TRBJ2-7; 7 bases line up with TRBD2. The V and J ends lost 7 bases and 6 bases, in that order; junction bases with no gene match: 12. The CDR3 totals 14 residues. Germline CDR1 and CDR2: SNHLY and FYNNEI. The CDR3 reads CASTWGEGPREQYF. The CDR3 DNA sequence: TGTGCCAGCACCTGGGGGGAGGGCCCTCGCGAGCAGTACTTC.

The chain couples TRBV24-1 to TRBJ1-4, with unresolved D. Germline V gene sequence: CDR1 KGHDR, CDR2 SFDVKD. The CDR3 consists of 13 residues. Trimming pared 4 bases from V and 6 bases from J, leaving 8 bases between. CDR3 protein: CATSDPGDEKLFF. The CDR3 nucleotides are TGTGCCACCAGTGACCCCGGGGATGAAAAACTGTTTTTT.

V and J are TRBV28 and TRBJ2-7, with D unresolved. The CDR3 length is 13 residues. V was trimmed by 7 bases and J by 4 bases, leaving 14 bases between them. The germline gives CDR1 MDHEN, CDR2 SYDVKM. The CDR3 is CASTLDWRYEQYF. The CDR3 nucleotides read TGTGCCAGCACCCTAGACTGGCGGTACGAGCAGTACTTC.

V and J are TRBV3-1 (or the pseudogene TRBV3-2) and TRBJ1-6; perhaps TRBD1 as D (5 bases). The V gene's germline CDR1 is LGHDT and CDR2 YNNKEL (reference sequence). The CDR3 loop spans 14 amino acids. Trimming removed 4 bases from V and 7 bases from J, with 11 bases in between. CDR3 region: CASSPSGMNSPLHF. The CDR3 nucleotides are TGTGCCAGCAGCCCATCAGGGATGAATTCACCCCTCCACTTT.

This clone was recorded only once. The V gene is TRBV5-6, the J gene TRBJ2-2; 9 nucleotides agree with TRBD2. CDR1 and CDR2 from the germline V gene are SGHDT and YYEEEE. With 4 bases clipped from V and 7 bases from J, the junction kept 8 bases outside the gene matches. The CDR3 loop spans 15 amino acids. Here the CDR3 DNA reads TGTGCCAGCAGCCCGGCGGGGGGGGCGGACGGGGAGCTGTTTTTT. This sequence encodes CASSPAGGADGELFF.

The V and J genes are TRBV3-1 (or the pseudogene TRBV3-2) and TRBJ2-4; D gene unclear. The CDR3 contains 13 residues. Germline values: CDR1 LGHDT, CDR2 YNNKEL (reference sequence). Trimming shortened V by 4 bases and J by 3 bases, and 7 bases separated the two germline ends. CDR3 region: CASSLIGKNIQYF. CDR3 bases: TGTGCCAGCAGCCTAATCGGCAAAAACATTCAGTACTTC.

This clone was seen just once. The DNA of the CDR3 is TGTGCCAGCAGCTTGACAGGGCTGTACAATGAGCAGTTCTTC. This encodes CASSLTGLYNEQFF. The V call is TRBV5-4, the J call TRBJ2-1, with D possibly matching TRBD1 (6 bases). This CDR3 has 14 residues. CDR1 SGHNT and CDR2 YYREEE come from the germline V gene (reference sequence). V shed 1 base and J shed 4 bases, with 9 bases lying between them.

The chain combines TRBV3-1 (or the pseudogene TRBV3-2) with TRBJ1-5, with TRBD1 matching over 8 bases. V shed 3 bases and J 2 bases; nucleotides not matched to a gene: 12. Per the germline V gene, CDR1 is LGHDT and CDR2 is YNNKEL (reference sequence). The CDR3 extends over 18 amino acids. The CDR3 reads CASSQEYKPGQGNQPQHF. In DNA, the CDR3 is TGTGCCAGCAGCCAGGAATACAAACCGGGACAGGGCAATCAGCCCCAGCATTTT.

In this sample, this clone turned up a few times. This chain joins TRBV5-1 and TRBJ1-1, with D maybe TRBD1 (5 bases). CDR1 SGHRS and CDR2 YFSETQ come from the germline V gene. V gave up 0 bases and J gave up 1 base, with 10 bases separating them. This CDR3 is 15 amino acids long. The CDR3 DNA sequence: TGCGCCAGCAGCTTGGCCCAGGGCCGGAACACTGAAGCTTTCTTT. It encodes CASSLAQGRNTEAFF.

This clone was picked up one time. The CDR3 sequence is CAWGGGTSGPNTGELFF. Here the CDR3 DNA reads TGTGCCTGGGGAGGGGGAACTAGCGGGCCGAACACCGGGGAGCTGTTTTTT. The chain carries TRBV30 and TRBJ2-2; TRBD2 agrees at 9 bases. After removal of 5 bases from V and 0 bases from J, the junction contained 10 bases not matched to a gene. This CDR3 contains 17 residues. Germline CDR1 GTSNPN, CDR2 SVGIG (reference sequence).

The gene calls are TRBV29-1 and TRBJ2-7; 9 bases are shared with TRBD2. Germline values: CDR1 SQVTM, CDR2 ANQGSEA. The CDR3 sequence is 15 residues long. With 2 bases clipped from V and 0 bases from J, the junction kept 5 bases outside the gene matches. CDR3 nucleotide sequence: TGCAGCGTTGAATGTCCTAGCGGGGACTCCTACGAGCAGTACTTC. Protein sequence: CSVECPSGDSYEQYF.

The chain carries TRBV10-3 and TRBJ2-2, with no clear D. The length of the CDR3 is 12 residues. CDR1 is ENHRY, CDR2 SYGVKD, per germline. The V gene lost 2 bases and the J gene lost 6 bases, with 4 bases spanning the gap. CDR3 loop: CAISETAGELFF. DNA for the CDR3: TGTGCCATCAGTGAGACAGCCGGGGAGCTGTTTTTT.